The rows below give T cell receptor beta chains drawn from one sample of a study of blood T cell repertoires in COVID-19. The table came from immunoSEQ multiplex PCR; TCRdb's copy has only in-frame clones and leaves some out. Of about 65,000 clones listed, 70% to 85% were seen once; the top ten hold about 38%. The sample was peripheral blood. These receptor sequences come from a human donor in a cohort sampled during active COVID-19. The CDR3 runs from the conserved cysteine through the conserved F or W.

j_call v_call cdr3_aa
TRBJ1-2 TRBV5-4 CASSLNLRGGKYGYTF
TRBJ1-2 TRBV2 CASSENRDRGGYGYTF
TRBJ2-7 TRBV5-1 CASSLGQYSPHYEQYF
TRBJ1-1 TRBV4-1 CASSPRTGGLGNTEAFF
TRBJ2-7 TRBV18 CASSPNQQGTPDYEQYF
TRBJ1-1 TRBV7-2 CASSVGGGATEAFF
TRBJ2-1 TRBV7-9 CASSLSLGGQGRHNEQFF
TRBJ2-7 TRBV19 CASSIPTTGTSRLEQYF
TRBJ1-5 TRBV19 CASSLLRTQGTSNQPQHF
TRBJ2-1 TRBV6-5 CASSLETGGNNEQFF
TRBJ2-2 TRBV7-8 CASSPRAGVTGELFF
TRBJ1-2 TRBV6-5 CASSYRQGYGYTF
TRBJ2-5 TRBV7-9 CASSFKTGGVVETQYF
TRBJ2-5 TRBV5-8 CASRLTSGDRETQYF
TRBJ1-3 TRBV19 CASTPSAGRTTGNTIYF
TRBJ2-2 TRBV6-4 CASSPSSNTGELFF
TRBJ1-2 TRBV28 CASLTGGSNYGYTF
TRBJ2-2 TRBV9 CASSAARSAGAHTGELFF
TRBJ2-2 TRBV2 CASRRQGANTGELFF
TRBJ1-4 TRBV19 CASSMGQSNEKLFF
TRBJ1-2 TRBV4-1 CASSQSRWESNYGYTF
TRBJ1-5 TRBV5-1 CASSLDSGSNQPQHF
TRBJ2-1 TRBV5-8 CASSLFLHDRVANEQFF
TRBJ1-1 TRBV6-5 CASSQGGWTEAFF
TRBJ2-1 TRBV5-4 CASSLRWGAYNEQFF
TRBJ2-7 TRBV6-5 CASSYSGVGGANEQYF
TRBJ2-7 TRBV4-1 CASSSATRGIYEQYF
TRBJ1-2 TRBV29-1 CSVGDTNYDYTF
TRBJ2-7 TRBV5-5 CASSRTSSYEQYF
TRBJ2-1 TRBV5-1 CASSLGTSGYNEQFF
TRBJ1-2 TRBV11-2 CASSWGGNGYTF
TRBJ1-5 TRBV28 CASSRGQGGYQPQHF
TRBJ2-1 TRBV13 CASSLDGQGKPNIEQFF
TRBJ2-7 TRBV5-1 CASTGLAGGPNEQYF
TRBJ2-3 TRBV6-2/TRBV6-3 CASSGRTGVSDTQYF
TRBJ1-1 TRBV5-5 CASSATGGNTEAFF
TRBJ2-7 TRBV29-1 CSVGRGVSYEQYF
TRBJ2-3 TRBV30 CAWSVRHGDQTKDTQYF
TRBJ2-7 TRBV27 CASSVYGTGGVEQYF
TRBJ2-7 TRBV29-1 CSVVRQGLDEQYF
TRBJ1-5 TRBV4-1 CASSQRDSRNQPQHF
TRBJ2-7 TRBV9 CASCKGGDYEQYF
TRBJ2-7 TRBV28 CASSLEGGSEQYF
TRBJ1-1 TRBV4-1 CASSLGENTEAFF
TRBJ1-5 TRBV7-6 CASSLGTGGLNQPQHF
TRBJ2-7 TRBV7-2 CASSSGTGEGVQYF
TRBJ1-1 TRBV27 CASSPEMNTEAFF
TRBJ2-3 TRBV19 CASSNLAIADTQYF